This TCR beta chain was sequenced in a study of T cells in Graves' hyperthyroidism and ophthalmopathy. As for the study in general: Upon initial diagnosis and before any treatment, peripheral blood was collected.

The study included ophthalmopathy patients with Clinical Activity Score at least 3, NOSPECS grade at least 4 and duration under 3 months. Orbital computed tomography and thyroid ultrasound, together with serum TRAb and thyroxine and clinical symptoms, were used for diagnoses. As regards this clonotype: What it recognizes is unknown.

Study conclusions and caveats: Also found in blood were most expanded thyroid clonotypes above 0.001.

V lost 5 bases and J lost 9; bases outside the gene matches: 4. Germline loops: CDR1 KGHDR, CDR2 SFDVKD. The length of the CDR3 is 13 residues. TCR beta CDR3 sequences were amplified from RNA transcripts. TCR CDR3 regions were first amplified by RT-PCR with HTBI primers. Each CDR3 protein is one row after TCRdb ran MiXCR on the multiplex PCR reads. This table holds around 370,000 distinct CDR3 sequences, less than 20% found once. The source is a man aged 18-30 years with Graves' ophthalmopathy. The sequencing input was blood. The rearrangement joins TRBV24-1 to TRBJ2-1, with TRBD2 identical over 9 bases. CDR3 DNA: TGTGCCACCAGTGGGCGGGGGGGCACTGAGCAGTTCTTC. Protein sequence: CATSGRGGTEQFF.